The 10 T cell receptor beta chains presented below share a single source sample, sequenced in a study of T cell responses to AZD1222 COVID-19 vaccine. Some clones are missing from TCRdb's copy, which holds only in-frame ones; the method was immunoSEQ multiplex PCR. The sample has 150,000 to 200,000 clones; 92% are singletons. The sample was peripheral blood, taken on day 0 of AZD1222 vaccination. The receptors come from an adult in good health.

The CDR3 loop is CASSPTGNNQPQHF. The DNA for the CDR3 is TGTGCCAGCAGTCCTACAGGGAACAATCAGCCCCAGCATTTT. The rearrangement uses TRBV28 and TRBJ1-5; TRBD1 is a possible D gene (6 bases). The germline V gene has CDR1 MDHEN and CDR2 SYDVKM. The length of the CDR3 is 14 residues. The V and J ends lost 5 bases and 3 bases respectively, with 11 bases between them.

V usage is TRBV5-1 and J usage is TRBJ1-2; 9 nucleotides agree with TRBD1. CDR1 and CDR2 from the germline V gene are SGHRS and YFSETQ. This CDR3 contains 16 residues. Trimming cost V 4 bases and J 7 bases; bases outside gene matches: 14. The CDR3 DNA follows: TGCGCCAGCAGCCTCGCCGATCCGGGACAGGGCGGTGGCTACACCTTC. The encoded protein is CASSLADPGQGGGYTF.

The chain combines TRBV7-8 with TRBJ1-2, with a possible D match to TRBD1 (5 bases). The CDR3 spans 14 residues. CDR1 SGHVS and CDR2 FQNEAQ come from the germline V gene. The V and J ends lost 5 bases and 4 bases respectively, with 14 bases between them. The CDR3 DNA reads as TGTGCCAGCAGCCCTTCGCGGGGCCCCTATGGCTACACCTTC. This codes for CASSPSRGPYGYTF. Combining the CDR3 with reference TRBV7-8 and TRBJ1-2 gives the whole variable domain GAGVSQSPRYKVAKRGQDVALRCDPISGHVSLFWYQQALGQGPEFLTYFQNEAQLDKSGLPSDRFFAERPEGSVSTLKIQRTQQEDSAVYLCASSPSRGPYGYTFGSGTRLTVV.

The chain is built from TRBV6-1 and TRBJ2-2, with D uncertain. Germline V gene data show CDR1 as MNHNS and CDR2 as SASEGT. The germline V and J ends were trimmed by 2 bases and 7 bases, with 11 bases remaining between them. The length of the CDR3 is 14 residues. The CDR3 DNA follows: TGTGCCAGCAGTGAACTCCCCTCTGGCGGGGAGCTGTTTTTT. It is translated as CASSELPSGGELFF.

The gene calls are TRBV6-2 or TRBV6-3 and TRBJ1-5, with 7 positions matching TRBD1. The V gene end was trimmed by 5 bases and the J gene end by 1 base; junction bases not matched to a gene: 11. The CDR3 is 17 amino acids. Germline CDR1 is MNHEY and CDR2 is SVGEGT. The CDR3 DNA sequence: TGTGCCAGCAGTAAACAACCGGGACAGACGAGCAATCAGCCCCAGCATTTT. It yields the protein CASSKQPGQTSNQPQHF.

In nucleotides, the CDR3 is TGTGCCAGCAGCTTGACTAGCGCATCCTACGAGCAGTACTTC. This sequence encodes CASSLTSASYEQYF. The chain has TRBV7-9 and TRBJ2-7; 8 positions match TRBD2. CDR3 length: 14 residues. Germline V CDR1 and CDR2: SEHNR, FQNEAQ (reference sequence). V shed 3 bases, J shed 1 base, and the junction held 2 bases outside the gene matches. Full variable domain (rest looked up from reference TRBV7-9 and TRBJ2-7): DTGVSQNPRHKITKRGQNVTFRCDPISEHNRLYWYRQTLGQGPEFLTYFQNEAQLEKSRLLSDRFSAERPKGSFSTLEIQRTEQGDSAMYLCASSLTSASYEQYFGPGTRLTVT.

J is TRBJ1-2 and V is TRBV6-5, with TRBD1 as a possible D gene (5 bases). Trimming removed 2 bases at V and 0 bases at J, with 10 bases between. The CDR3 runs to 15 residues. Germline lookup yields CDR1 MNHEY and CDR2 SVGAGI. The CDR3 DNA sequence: TGTGCCAGCAGTTACGGCCGACAGACTAACTATGGCTACACCTTC. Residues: CASSYGRQTNYGYTF.

As DNA, the CDR3 is TGTGCCAGCAGCTCAACCGGGACAGGGGAACGCACCTTC. Its protein product is CASSSTGTGERTF. This chain joins TRBV7-3 and TRBJ1-2, with 10 bases lining up with TRBD1. The ends lost 4 bases at V and 13 bases at J; junction bases unmatched: 9. Germline V gene sequence: CDR1 SGHTA, CDR2 FQGTGA. CDR3 length: 13 amino acids.

CDR3 bases: TGCGCCAGCGGTACAGGGAACTACGAGCAGTACTTC. It specifies CASGTGNYEQYF. V is TRBV5-1 and J is TRBJ2-7, with a possible D match to TRBD1 (6 bases). The germline V gene encodes CDR1 SGHRS and CDR2 YFSETQ. V was pared by 7 bases and J by 3 bases, with 11 bases between. The CDR3 covers 12 residues.

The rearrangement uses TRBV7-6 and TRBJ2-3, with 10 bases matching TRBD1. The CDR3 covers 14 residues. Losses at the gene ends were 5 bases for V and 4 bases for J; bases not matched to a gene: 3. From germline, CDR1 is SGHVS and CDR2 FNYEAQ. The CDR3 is CASSRDRGSDTQYF. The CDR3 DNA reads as TGTGCCAGCAGCCGGGACAGGGGCTCAGATACGCAGTATTTT.